This entry lists 11 T cell receptor beta chains sequenced from one sample in a study of blood T cell repertoires in COVID-19. The repertoire was sequenced with immunoSEQ multiplex PCR; TCRdb's copy has only in-frame clones and lacks some. The table lists approximately 170,000 clones, roughly nine tenths of them singletons. Sequenced sample: peripheral blood. These receptors were collected from a woman in her 70s with acute or convalescent COVID-19.

V and J are TRBV19 and TRBJ2-7; D perhaps matches TRBD1 (6 bases). Trimming took off 3 bases at V and 0 bases at J, with 12 bases between the two ends. Germline V gene sequence: CDR1 LNHDA, CDR2 SQIVND (reference sequence). This CDR3 comprises 15 residues. The CDR3 is CASSISGAASYEQYF. The CDR3 DNA reads TGTGCCAGTAGTATTTCAGGGGCAGCCTCCTACGAGCAGTACTTC.

The chain recombines TRBV7-9 with TRBJ1-5; 7 bases fit TRBD1. V was pared by 8 bases and J by 2 bases, with 0 bases of the junction left unmatched. The CDR3 contains 12 residues. Germline CDR1 SEHNR, CDR2 FQNEAQ (reference sequence). CDR3 residues: CASGQGNQPQHF. The CDR3 DNA is TGTGCCAGCGGACAGGGCAATCAGCCCCAGCATTTT.

The chain uses TRBV18 and TRBJ1-3; D might be TRBD1 (5 bases). Germline CDR1 KGHSH, CDR2 LQKENI. Trimming took 0 bases from V and 3 from J, leaving 12 bases between them. CDR3 length: 16 residues. Written as DNA, the CDR3 is TGTGCCAGCTCACCACCGTCCAGGGTTGATGGAAACACCATATATTTT. Residues: CASSPPSRVDGNTIYF.

The V and J genes are TRBV12-3 or TRBV12-4 and TRBJ2-7; TRBD1 matches at 7 bases. The CDR3 runs to 13 residues. The junction had 6 bases not matched to a gene; V was cut back by 7 bases and J by 3 bases. CDR3 in DNA: TGTGCCAGCACGGGACAGAACCTCTACGAGCAGTACTTC. Protein: CASTGQNLYEQYF.

The chain combines TRBV28 with TRBJ2-7; D is possibly TRBD2 (6 bases). The CDR3 runs to 15 residues. Trimming removed 7 bases at V and 0 bases at J, with 16 bases between. Germline-derived CDR1 and CDR2 are MDHEN and SYDVKM. The DNA for the CDR3 is TGTGCCAGCAATCCGCCGGGCGGGAACTCCTACGAGCAGTACTTC. Its translation: CASNPPGGNSYEQYF.

The CDR3: CATGSGRNSYNEQFF. CDR3 coding DNA: TGTGCCACCGGTAGCGGGAGGAACTCCTACAATGAGCAGTTCTTC. The V gene is TRBV15, the J gene TRBJ2-1, with 10 positions matching TRBD2. Germline CDR1 reads LNHNV; CDR2 reads YYDKDF (reference sequence). The CDR3 covers 15 residues. V gave up 8 bases and J gave up 0 bases; unmatched junction bases: 4.

The V call is TRBV18, the J call TRBJ1-1; D is undetermined. The CDR3 covers 14 residues. Germline CDR1 and CDR2: KGHSH and LQKENI. Trimming cost V 3 bases and J 2 bases, with 10 bases left between them. The DNA of the CDR3 is TGTGCCAGCTCACCTGCACCGGGTAACACTGAAGCTTTCTTT. As protein: CASSPAPGNTEAFF. Looking up the rest from reference TRBV18 and TRBJ1-1 gives the full variable domain: NAGVMQNPRHLVRRRGQEARLRCSPMKGHSHVYWYRQLPEEGLKFMVYLQKENIIDESGMPKERFSAEFPKEGPSILRIQQVVRGDSAAYFCASSPAPGNTEAFFGQGTRLTVV.

This rearrangement joins TRBV7-2 to TRBJ2-2; D remains ambiguous. CDR1 and CDR2 from the germline V gene are SGHTA and FQGNSA. The CDR3 sequence is 13 residues long. The V and J ends lost 3 bases and 4 bases respectively, with 6 bases between them. The CDR3 sequence: CASSFGLTGELFF. CDR3 DNA sequence: TGTGCCAGCAGCTTTGGGCTCACCGGGGAGCTGTTTTTT.

In this sample, this clone turned up a few times. V is TRBV6-5 and J is TRBJ2-7; 8 bases line up with TRBD1. V shed 2 bases and J 2 bases; nucleotides not matched to a gene: 8. Germline V gives CDR1 MNHEY, CDR2 SVGAGI. The CDR3 covers 16 residues. CDR3 nucleotides: TGTGCCAGCAGTTACCGATGGACAGGGAATCCCTACGAGCAGTACTTC. It encodes CASSYRWTGNPYEQYF.

The V gene is TRBV18, the J gene TRBJ2-2, with 9 positions matching TRBD1. Germline trimming cut 3 bases from V and 6 bases from J; bases unmatched to any gene: 2. This CDR3 is built from 14 residues. The germline gives CDR1 KGHSH, CDR2 LQKENI. The CDR3 sequence is CASSPRQGAGELFF. The CDR3 DNA reads as TGTGCCAGCTCACCTCGACAGGGGGCCGGGGAGCTGTTTTTT. Complete variable domain (other parts from reference TRBV18 and TRBJ2-2): NAGVMQNPRHLVRRRGQEARLRCSPMKGHSHVYWYRQLPEEGLKFMVYLQKENIIDESGMPKERFSAEFPKEGPSILRIQQVVRGDSAAYFCASSPRQGAGELFFGEGSRLTVL.

V and J are TRBV6-5 and TRBJ1-1; D might be TRBD1 (6 bases). The germline gives CDR1 MNHEY, CDR2 SVGAGI. CDR3 length equals 13 residues. Trimming stripped 2 bases from V and 6 bases from J, with 10 bases between. CDR3 nucleotides: TGTGCCAGCAGTTACCCGGGACATCCTGAAGCTTTCTTT. Protein sequence: CASSYPGHPEAFF.